A selection of T cell receptor beta chains follows, all from one sample in a study of neoadjuvant anti-PD-1 for oral cavity cancer. Profiling relied on immunoSEQ multiplex PCR, and the TCRdb table lists in-frame clones only, not all of them. The sample has about 12,000 clones; 71% are singletons. Source: PBMCs, taken after nivolumab (anti-PD-1) treatment. The receptors were gathered from a person aged 40 to 85 with oral cavity squamous cell carcinoma. The CDR3 runs from the conserved cysteine through the conserved F or W. D genes are given only for firm matches. Some rows mark clone size as missing; the rest say once, few, many or name a class of expanded clone.

TRBJ1-4 . TRBV5-5 . CARGGDPLFF TGTGCCCGCGGCGGGGACCCCTTGTTTTTT
TRBJ2-6 . TRBV4-2 . CASSQGASPSGANVLTF TGTGCCAGCAGCCAAGGGGCCTCCCCCTCTGGGGCCAACGTCCTGACTTTC
TRBJ2-1 TRBD2 TRBV10-3 . CAISEFHRTSGRSSYNEQFF TGTGCCATCAGTGAGTTTCACCGGACTAGCGGACGTAGCTCCTACAATGAGCAGTTCTTC
TRBJ2-1 . TRBV6-5 once CASSPTDFYNEQFF TGTGCCAGCAGTCCGACGGACTTCTACAATGAGCAGTTCTTC
TRBJ1-2 . TRBV4-1 few CASSLSEGDYGYTF TGCGCCAGCAGCCTTAGTGAGGGAGACTATGGCTACACCTTC
TRBJ1-1 . TRBV6-1 . CASSAWDKNTEAFF TGTGCCAGCAGTGCGTGGGACAAGAACACTGAAGCTTTCTTT
TRBJ2-2 TRBD2 TRBV5-1 once CASKKTSGSPGELFF TGCGCCAGTAAGAAGACTAGCGGGAGTCCCGGGGAGCTGTTTTTT
TRBJ1-3 . TRBV4-1 few CASSQVLLMFGNTIYF TGCGCCAGCAGCCAAGTACTACTTATGTTCGGAAACACCATATATTTT
TRBJ1-4 . TRBV11-2 . CASSTGTPGLREKLFF TGTGCCAGCAGCACCGGGACACCGGGCTTAAGGGAAAAACTGTTTTTT
TRBJ2-5 . TRBV7-9 . CASSLLETQYF TGTGCCAGCAGCCTCTTGGAGACCCAGTACTTC
TRBJ1-2 TRBD1 TRBV9 . CASSGTGTAFYGYTF TGTGCCAGCAGCGGAACCGGGACAGCCTTCTATGGCTACACCTTC
TRBJ2-7 TRBD1 TRBV10-3 . CAISDWDSGSEQYF TGTGCCATCAGTGATTGGGACAGTGGCTCCGAGCAGTACTTC
TRBJ1-4 . TRBV4-1 . CASSLGRATNEKLFF TGCGCCAGCAGCCTCGGACGGGCAACTAATGAAAAACTGTTTTTT
TRBJ2-5 . TRBV25-1 . CASSRWETQYF TGTGCCAGCAGTAGGTGGGAGACCCAGTACTTC
TRBJ1-2 . TRBV5-1 . CASSLHPLNYGYTF TGCGCCAGCAGCCTACACCCGCTTAACTATGGCTACACCTTC
TRBJ2-1 . TRBV29-1 . CSADNEQFF TGCAGCGCCGACAATGAGCAGTTCTTC
TRBJ1-1 . TRBV27 . CASWGAPLLTEAFF TGTGCCAGCTGGGGCGCTCCGCTCCTCACTGAAGCTTTCTTT
TRBJ2-3 TRBD2 TRBV7-8 . CASTTSGRSDTQYF TGTGCCAGCACTACTAGCGGGAGATCAGATACGCAGTATTTT
TRBJ2-5 TRBD2 TRBV30 . CAWSVGAAGKQETQYF TGTGCCTGGAGTGTAGGGGCAGCGGGGAAACAAGAGACCCAGTACTTC
TRBJ1-4 . TRBV9 few CASSEDTWGEKLFF TGTGCCAGCAGCGAGGACACCTGGGGAGAAAAACTGTTTTTT
TRBJ2-7 TRBD2 TRBV6-4 few CASSEEAGTIYEQYF TGTGCCAGCAGTGAAGAGGCGGGGACTATCTACGAGCAGTACTTC
TRBJ2-2 TRBD1 TRBV28 . CASSSGQGLRSGELFF TGTGCCAGCAGTTCGGGACAGGGATTAAGATCCGGGGAGCTGTTTTTT
TRBJ1-1 . TRBV28 . CASSLGQAEAFF TGTGCCAGCAGTTTGGGTCAAGCTGAAGCTTTCTTT
TRBJ2-1 . TRBV7-6 few CASSLGPLAGSYNEQFF TGTGCCAGCAGCTTAGGGCCCCTAGCTGGGTCCTACAATGAGCAGTTCTTC
TRBJ2-2 . TRBV5-4 . CASKTIGAGTGELFF TGTGCCAGCAAGACGATTGGGGCGGGCACCGGGGAGCTGTTTTTT
TRBJ2-7 . TRBV13 . CASSPGYGEQYF TGTGCCAGCAGCCCGGGATACGGCGAGCAGTACTTC
TRBJ1-4 TRBD1 TRBV5-1 . CASSLEGATTNEKLFF TGCGCCAGCAGCTTGGAGGGGGCTACAACTAATGAAAAACTGTTTTTT
TRBJ1-3 . TRBV6-5 once CASSYAGTAGNTIYF TGTGCCAGCAGTTACGCCGGGACCGCTGGAAACACCATATATTTT
TRBJ2-1 . TRBV7-9 . CASRSKGGRTYNEQFF TGTGCCAGCAGATCAAAGGGGGGTCGGACCTACAATGAGCAGTTCTTC
TRBJ2-6 TRBD1 TRBV6-1 . CASSEPIYPTGAGANVLTF TGTGCCAGCAGTGAACCGATTTACCCTACAGGGGCCGGGGCCAACGTCCTGACTTTC
TRBJ2-7 . TRBV2 . CASSRQWSYEQYF TGTGCCAGCAGTCGACAGTGGAGCTACGAGCAGTACTTC
TRBJ1-1 . TRBV9 . CASSAEGTQNTEAFF TGTGCCAGCAGCGCCGAAGGGACCCAGAACACTGAAGCTTTCTTT
TRBJ1-5 . TRBV28 few CASSLPQHNEKPQHF TGTGCCAGCAGTTTACCCCAGCACAATGAGAAGCCCCAGCATTTT
TRBJ1-4 TRBD1 TRBV4-1 . CASSQPDRGTNEKLFF TGCGCCAGCAGCCAACCTGACAGGGGGACTAATGAAAAACTGTTTTTT
TRBJ1-2 . TRBV7-8 few CASSEIVPATLPGYGYTF TGTGCCAGCAGCGAAATAGTCCCTGCCACACTACCCGGCTATGGCTACACCTTC
TRBJ2-3 . TRBV27 . CASSLRFLRDTQYF TGTGCCAGCAGTTTACGCTTCCTTCGAGATACGCAGTATTTT
TRBJ1-1 . TRBV4-1 . CASSLERTDEAFF TGCGCCAGCAGCCTCGAGCGAACGGATGAAGCTTTCTTT
TRBJ2-7 TRBD1 TRBV14 . CASSPRTGTHEQYF TGTGCCAGCAGCCCTAGGACAGGGACTCACGAGCAGTACTTC
TRBJ1-1 TRBD1 TRBV10-3 . CAIRGTENTEAFF TGTGCCATCAGAGGGACAGAGAACACTGAAGCTTTCTTT
TRBJ2-1 . TRBV9 . CASSVGQFSYNEQFF TGTGCCAGCAGCGTAGGTCAGTTTTCCTACAATGAGCAGTTCTTC
TRBJ2-1 . TRBV19 . CASSRQGARVYNEQFF TGTGCCAGTAGCCGCCAGGGAGCGCGAGTCTACAATGAGCAGTTCTTC
TRBJ2-7 . TRBV27 . CASRTFTRGTYEQYF TGTGCCAGCAGAACCTTTACGAGGGGTACCTACGAGCAGTACTTC
TRBJ2-7 . TRBV7-9 few CASSPGGMRETNEQYF TGTGCCAGCAGCCCAGGGGGTATGCGGGAAACAAACGAGCAGTACTTC
TRBJ2-1 . TRBV6-5 . CASSVSSPGYNEQFF TGTGCCAGCAGCGTAAGCTCCCCCGGGTACAATGAGCAGTTCTTC
TRBJ2-7 TRBD2 TRBV28 . CASSGSGTSGPYEQYF TGTGCCAGCAGTGGCTCCGGGACTAGCGGACCCTACGAGCAGTACTTC
TRBJ1-2 TRBD1 TRBV4-1 . CASQPRDRGGYGYTF TGCGCCAGCCAACCTCGGGACAGGGGTGGATATGGCTACACCTTC
TRBJ2-1 . TRBV5-4 . CASSSPLGPRDNEQFF TGTGCCAGCAGCTCACCTCTGGGCCCACGGGACAATGAGCAGTTCTTC
TRBJ1-2 TRBD1 TRBV28 . CASSFDRGVYGYTF TGTGCCAGCAGTTTTGACAGGGGTGTCTATGGCTACACCTTC
TRBJ2-7 . TRBV9 . CASSPRPGYEQYF TGTGCCAGCAGCCCTCGTCCAGGGTACGAGCAGTACTTC
TRBJ1-4 . TRBV25-1 . CASSEYRTQAGINEKLFF TGTGCCAGCAGTGAATACAGAACACAGGCTGGGATTAATGAAAAACTGTTTTTT
TRBJ1-1 . TRBV7-9 once CASSFGGSMNTEAFF TGTGCCAGCAGCTTCGGGGGTTCCATGAACACTGAAGCTTTCTTT
TRBJ2-7 TRBD1 TRBV2 . CASRGDRGVYEQYF TGTGCCAGCAGAGGGGACAGGGGTGTCTACGAGCAGTACTTC
TRBJ2-7 TRBD2 TRBV5-1 . CASSLFGRASYEQYF TGCGCCAGCAGCTTGTTTGGGAGGGCCTCCTACGAGCAGTACTTC
TRBJ2-1 TRBD2 TRBV11-2 . CASTDRRLAGGAGREQFF TGTGCCAGCACCGATAGGAGACTAGCGGGGGGCGCGGGTCGGGAGCAGTTCTTC
TRBJ1-2 . TRBV28 . CASSFRGLTYGYTF TGTGCCAGCAGTTTCCGGGGGCTCACCTATGGCTACACCTTC